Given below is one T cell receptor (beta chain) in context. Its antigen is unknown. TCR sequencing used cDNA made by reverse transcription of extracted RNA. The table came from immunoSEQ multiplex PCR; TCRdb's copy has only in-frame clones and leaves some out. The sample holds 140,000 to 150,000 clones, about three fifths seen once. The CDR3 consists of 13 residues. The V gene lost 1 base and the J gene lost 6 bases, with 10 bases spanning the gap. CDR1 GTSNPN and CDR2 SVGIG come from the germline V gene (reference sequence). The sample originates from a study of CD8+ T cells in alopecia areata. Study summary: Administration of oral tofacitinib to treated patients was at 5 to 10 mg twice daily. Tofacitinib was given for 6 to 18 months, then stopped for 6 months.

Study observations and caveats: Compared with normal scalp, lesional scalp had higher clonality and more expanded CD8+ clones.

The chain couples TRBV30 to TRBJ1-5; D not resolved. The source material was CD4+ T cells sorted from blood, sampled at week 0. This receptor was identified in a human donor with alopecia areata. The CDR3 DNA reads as TGTGCCTGGAGTGGAACGGGAACTCAGCCCCAGCATTTT. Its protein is CAWSGTGTQPQHF.